The 5 T cell receptor beta chains listed next were all sequenced from one sample in a study of blood T cell repertoires in COVID-19. Only in-frame clones appear in the TCRdb table, and some are missing; sequencing was by immunoSEQ multiplex PCR. This sample has hundreds of thousands of clones, with 70% to 90% found just once. Sequenced: PBMCs or T cells enriched from blood (not recorded which). These receptors originate from a young woman with acute COVID-19.

The chain couples TRBV29-1 to TRBJ2-3, with 14 bases that match TRBD2. Germline lookup yields CDR1 SQVTM and CDR2 ANQGSEA. This CDR3 spans 17 amino acids. With 7 bases clipped from V and 4 bases from J, the junction kept 13 bases outside the gene matches. CDR3 DNA: TGCAGCGCCTCCGGACTAGCGGGGGGCTGGTTATCAGATACGCAGTATTTT. Protein: CSASGLAGGWLSDTQYF.

The chain recombines TRBV9 with TRBJ1-1; TRBD1 is a possible D gene (5 bases). V lost 2 bases, J lost 0 bases, and 8 bases lay in between. CDR3 length equals 14 residues. The V gene's germline CDR1 is SGDLS and CDR2 YYNGEE. The CDR3 loop reads CASSVSGMNTEAFF. The CDR3 nucleotides read TGTGCCAGCAGCGTGTCAGGGATGAACACTGAAGCTTTCTTT.

This clone is a singleton in its sample. The chain couples TRBV7-9 to TRBJ1-2; D is possibly TRBD1 (6 bases). The CDR3 sequence is 16 residues long. Germline V gene data show CDR1 as SEHNR and CDR2 as FQNEAQ (reference sequence). V dropped 5 bases and J dropped 2 bases, with 18 bases sitting between them. CDR3: CASSPTGTIPNYGYTF. In DNA, the CDR3 is TGTGCCAGCAGCCCAACAGGGACGATTCCGAACTATGGCTACACCTTC.

The chain joins TRBV4-3 to TRBJ2-7, with 8 bases that match TRBD1. Germline CDR1 LGHNA, CDR2 YSLEER. CDR3 length: 15 amino acids. Germline trimming cut 0 bases from V and 7 bases from J; bases unmatched to any gene: 8. The DNA for the CDR3 is TGCGCCAGCAGCCAAGATTCCGGGACAGGACAAGAGCAGTACTTC. This gives the protein CASSQDSGTGQEQYF.

The chain couples TRBV7-9 to TRBJ1-5; 7 bases map to TRBD1. J was trimmed by 1 base and V by 5 bases; bases with no gene match: 2. Germline V gene data show CDR1 as SEHNR and CDR2 as FQNEAQ (reference sequence). The CDR3 runs 14 residues. The CDR3 region is CASSTGASNQPQHF. The CDR3 nucleotides are TGTGCCAGCAGCACAGGGGCGAGCAATCAGCCCCAGCATTTT.